These 8 T cell receptor beta chains came from one sample sequenced in a study of graft-versus-host responses after intestinal transplantation. Measured with immunoSEQ multiplex PCR; TCRdb has only the in-frame clones, and not every one. The sample carries some 25,000 clones, over 90% recorded once. The source was PBMCs, collected 18 days after transplant. The receptors come from a human patient who received an intestinal transplant, so some T cells may come from the graft donor.

This chain connects TRBV6-1 to TRBJ2-1; D possibly uses TRBD1 or TRBD2 (5 bases each). Trimming stripped 4 bases from V and 9 bases from J, with 19 bases between. The CDR3 extends over 15 amino acids. Germline V gives CDR1 MNHNS, CDR2 SASEGT. DNA for the CDR3: TGTGCCAGCAGTGGCCGGGACCCCGCGGCCGGTGAGCAGTTCTTC. This sequence encodes CASSGRDPAAGEQFF.

This chain links TRBV13 with TRBJ1-1, with D unclear. This CDR3 spans 12 amino acids. Germline loops: CDR1 PRHDT, CDR2 FYEKMQ (reference sequence). V was shortened by 0 bases and J by 5 bases, with 4 bases between the two germline ends. The CDR3 loop reads CASSLGSTEAFF. The CDR3 nucleotides read TGTGCCAGCAGCTTAGGGTCGACTGAAGCTTTCTTT.

In this sample, this clone turned up once. This sequence joins TRBV9 and TRBJ1-6, with no clear D. Germline CDR1 SGDLS, CDR2 YYNGEE. Deletions cut 0 bases from V and 6 bases from J, with 10 bases between. This CDR3 contains 15 residues. The CDR3 coding sequence is TGTGCCAGCAGCGTAGAGGGATTAGGTAATTCACCCCTCCACTTT. Translation gives CASSVEGLGNSPLHF.

The gene calls are TRBV18 and TRBJ2-7, with D possibly being TRBD1 (6 bases). This CDR3 contains 14 residues. Trimming took off 3 bases at V and 4 bases at J, with 13 bases between the two ends. The germline CDR1 and CDR2 sequences are KGHSH and LQKENI. CDR3 bases: TGTGCCAGCTCACCCGTACAGGGCTCATACGAGCAGTACTTC. Protein product: CASSPVQGSYEQYF.

The chain uses TRBV5-6 and TRBJ1-1; TRBD1 matches 7 bases. Germline assignment: CDR1 SGHDT and CDR2 YYEEEE. The J segment lost 3 bases and the V segment lost 4 bases, leaving 9 bases of the junction unmatched. The CDR3 is made up of 15 amino acids. CDR3 bases: TGTGCCAGCAGCCCGACCCTAACAGGGGACACTGAAGCTTTCTTT. Residues: CASSPTLTGDTEAFF.

This chain uses TRBV9 with TRBJ2-3, with D unresolved. Looked up from germline, CDR1 is SGDLS and CDR2 is YYNGEE. The V end was cut by 0 bases, the J end by 3 bases, with 11 bases between. There are 15 residues in the CDR3. This chain's CDR3 is CASSVGWADTDTQYF. The CDR3 nucleotides are TGTGCCAGCAGCGTAGGGTGGGCTGATACAGATACGCAGTATTTT.

The chain employs TRBV10-2 and TRBJ1-4, with 8 bases fitting TRBD1. J gave up 8 bases and V 7 bases, and 6 bases lay outside the gene matches. CDR1 and CDR2 from the germline V gene are WSHSY and SAAADI. The CDR3 is 13 amino acids. In DNA form, the CDR3 reads TGCGCCAGCACAGGACAGGGAGGGGAAAAACTGTTTTTT. It encodes CASTGQGGEKLFF.

The V gene is TRBV5-5, the J gene TRBJ2-7; tentative D call: TRBD1 (6 bases). V lost 1 base and J lost 2, with 13 bases in between. Germline V gene lookup returns CDR1 SGHKS and CDR2 YYEKEE (reference sequence). The CDR3 runs to 15 residues. The chain's CDR3 is CASSLSWDTTYEQYF. CDR3 coding DNA: TGTGCCAGCAGCTTGTCCTGGGACACCACCTACGAGCAGTACTTC.